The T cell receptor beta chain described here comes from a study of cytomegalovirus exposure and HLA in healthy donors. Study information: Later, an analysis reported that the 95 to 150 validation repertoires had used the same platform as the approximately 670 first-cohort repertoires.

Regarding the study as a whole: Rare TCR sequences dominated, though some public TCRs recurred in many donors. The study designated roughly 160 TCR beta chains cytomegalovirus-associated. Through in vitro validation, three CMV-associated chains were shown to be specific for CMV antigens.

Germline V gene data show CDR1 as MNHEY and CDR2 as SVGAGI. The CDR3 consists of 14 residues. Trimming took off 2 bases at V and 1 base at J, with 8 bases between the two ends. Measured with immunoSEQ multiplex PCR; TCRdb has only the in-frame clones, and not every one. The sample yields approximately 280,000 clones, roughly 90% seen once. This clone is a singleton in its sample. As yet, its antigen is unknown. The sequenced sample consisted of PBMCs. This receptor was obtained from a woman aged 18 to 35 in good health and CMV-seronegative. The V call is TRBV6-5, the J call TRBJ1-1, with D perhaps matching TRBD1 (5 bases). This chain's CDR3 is CASSYRRENTEAFF. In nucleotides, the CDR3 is TGTGCCAGCAGTTACCGCAGGGAGAACACTGAAGCTTTCTTT.